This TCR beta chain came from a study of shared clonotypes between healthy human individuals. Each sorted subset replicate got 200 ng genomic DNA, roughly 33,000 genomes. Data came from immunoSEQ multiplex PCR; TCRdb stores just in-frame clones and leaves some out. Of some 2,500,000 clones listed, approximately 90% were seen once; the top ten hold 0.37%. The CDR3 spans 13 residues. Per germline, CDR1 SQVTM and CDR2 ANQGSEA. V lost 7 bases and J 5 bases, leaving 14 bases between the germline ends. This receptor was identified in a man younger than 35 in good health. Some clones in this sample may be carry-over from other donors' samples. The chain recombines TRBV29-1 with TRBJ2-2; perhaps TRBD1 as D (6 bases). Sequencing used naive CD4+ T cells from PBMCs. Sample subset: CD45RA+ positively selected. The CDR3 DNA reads TGCAGCGCCGGGACACTGCTTACCGGGGAGCTGTTTTTT. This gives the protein CSAGTLLTGELFF.